This T cell receptor beta chain was recovered during a study of blood T cell repertoires in COVID-19. The wider study: The United States, Italy and Spain were the sources of the acute and convalescent COVID-19 samples. From T cells, B-cell-depleted T cells, or PBMCs came the material, which was cDNA or gDNA.

The CDR3 extends over 14 amino acids. Germline values: CDR1 SQVTM, CDR2 ANQGSEA. The V and J ends lost 5 bases and 2 bases, in that order; junction bases with no gene match: 5. In the source study's methods: From reference gene primer amplification, estimates of nucleated cell counts were derived. This table comes from immunoSEQ multiplex PCR, and its TCRdb copy is limited to in-frame clones, with some not included. V and J calls and clone size are given by that table; D and trimming were obtained from the DNA. The sample shows roughly 75,000 clones, roughly 80% of them seen only once. By share of the sample, this clone is medium-sized (0.01 to 0.1%).

This clonotype was obtained from a woman in her 70s with acute or convalescent COVID-19. The chain couples TRBV29-1 to TRBJ2-3, with 9 nucleotides matching TRBD2. Sequencing was done on a sample of peripheral blood. The CDR3 DNA sequence: TGCAGCGTTCTGAGCGGGGGGCCCACAGATACGCAGTATTTT. Encoded protein: CSVLSGGPTDTQYF.